The following is a T cell receptor (beta chain) sequence with its context. Antigen: not known. The sample is drawn from a study of cytomegalovirus exposure and HLA in healthy donors. The germline gives CDR1 SGHRS, CDR2 YFSETQ. V shed 3 bases, J shed 4 bases, and the junction held 2 bases outside the gene matches. The CDR3 consists of 13 residues. 13 Jbeta primers and 60 Vbeta primers were used for the PCR. Sequenced by immunoSEQ multiplex PCR; TCRdb stores in-frame clones only, minus some. The sample has some 150,000 clones, roughly 79% seen once. Findings of the study overall: Researchers counted roughly 150 TCR beta chains as cytomegalovirus-associated. It was likely that a cluster of highly shared sequence variants was a sequencing artifact.

This sequence joins TRBV5-1 and TRBJ2-3; 7 bases match TRBD1. The source of this sequence is a man between 40 and 49 years old in good health and CMV-seropositive. The material sequenced was PBMCs. The CDR3 DNA reads TGCGCCAGCAGCTGGGACAGAGCAGATACGCAGTATTTT. As protein: CASSWDRADTQYF.